This TCR beta chain derives from a study of T cells after posttransplantation cyclophosphamide. On this clone itself: Its antigen remains unknown.

Study-level results: Tissue-infiltrating T cells from skin or gut overlapped little with blood T cells. Donor CD8+ memory clones often dominated recipient blood repertoires at later times. TRB clonality was highly associated with recipient CMV seropositivity and reactivation.

The length of the CDR3 is 14 residues. V gave up 0 bases and J gave up 2 bases, with 8 bases separating them. Germline CDR1 reads GTSNPN; CDR2 reads SVGIG (reference sequence). Profiling relied on immunoSEQ multiplex PCR, and the TCRdb table lists in-frame clones only, not all of them. The table includes several thousand clones, about 90% detected once. Cyclophosphamide on days +3 and +4 followed busulfan-fludarabine conditioning and a marrow graft. The chain recombines TRBV30 with TRBJ2-4, with a weak D call TRBD2 (6 bases). The sequenced sample was CD4+ T cells sorted from blood, obtained about 1,500 days after allogeneic stem cell transplant with posttransplant cyclophosphamide. The sequence was collected from a female patient aged 50 to 65 who received an allogeneic stem cell transplant from a related donor, was CMV-positive, and had no GVHD. Some T cells may be supplied by the graft donor. As DNA, the CDR3 is TGTGCCTGGAGTGTGGGAGGTACCAAAAACATTCAGTACTTC. Translation gives CAWSVGGTKNIQYF.